The count of the clone carrying this TCR beta chain is one. Its antigen is not identified. Both 60 Vbeta primers and 13 Jbeta primers went into the PCR. The protocol was immunoSEQ multiplex PCR, while the TCRdb copy is restricted to in-frame clones and leaves out a portion. This table has fewer than 200,000 clones, approximately 79% appearing once. This sample is part of a study of cytomegalovirus exposure and HLA in healthy donors. Study results and limitations: CMV serostatus stood as the only immune exposure information on hand. The authors assumed roughly uniform sequencing depth across donors for presence/absence analyses.

This CDR3 has 13 amino acids. The ends lost 4 bases at V and 3 bases at J; junction bases unmatched: 3. Germline V gene sequence: CDR1 SGHRS, CDR2 YFSETQ. Sequencing used PBMCs. The chain couples TRBV5-1 to TRBJ2-7, with 8 bases identical to TRBD1. This receptor was identified in a woman in her 40s in good health and CMV-seronegative. The CDR3 sequence is CASSVTGGYEQYF. CDR3 bases: TGCGCCAGCAGCGTAACAGGGGGCTACGAGCAGTACTTC.